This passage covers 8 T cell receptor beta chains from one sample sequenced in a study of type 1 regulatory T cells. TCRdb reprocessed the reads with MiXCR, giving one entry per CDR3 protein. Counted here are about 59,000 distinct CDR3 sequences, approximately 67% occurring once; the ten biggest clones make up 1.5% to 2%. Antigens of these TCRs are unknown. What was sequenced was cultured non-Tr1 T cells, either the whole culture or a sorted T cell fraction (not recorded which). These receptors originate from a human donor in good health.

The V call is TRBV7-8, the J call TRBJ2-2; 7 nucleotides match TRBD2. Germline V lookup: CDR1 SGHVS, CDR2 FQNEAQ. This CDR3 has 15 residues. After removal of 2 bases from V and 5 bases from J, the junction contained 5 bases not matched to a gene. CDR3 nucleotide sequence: TGTGCCAGCAGCTTAAAAAGGGAGGGAACCGGGGAGCTGTTTTTT. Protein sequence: CASSLKREGTGELFF.

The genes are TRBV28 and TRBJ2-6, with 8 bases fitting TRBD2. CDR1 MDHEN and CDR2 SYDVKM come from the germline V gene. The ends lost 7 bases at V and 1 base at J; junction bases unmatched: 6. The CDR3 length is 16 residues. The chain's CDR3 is CASNPGGESGANVLTF. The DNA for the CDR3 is TGTGCCAGCAACCCCGGGGGGGAGTCTGGGGCCAACGTCCTGACTTTC.

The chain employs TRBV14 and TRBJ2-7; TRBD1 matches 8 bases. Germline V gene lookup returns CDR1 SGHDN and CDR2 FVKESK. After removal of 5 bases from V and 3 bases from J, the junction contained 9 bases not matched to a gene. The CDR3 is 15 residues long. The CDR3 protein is CASSKGSGGVYEQYF. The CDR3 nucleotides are TGTGCCAGCAGCAAAGGTTCAGGGGGCGTCTACGAGCAGTACTTC.

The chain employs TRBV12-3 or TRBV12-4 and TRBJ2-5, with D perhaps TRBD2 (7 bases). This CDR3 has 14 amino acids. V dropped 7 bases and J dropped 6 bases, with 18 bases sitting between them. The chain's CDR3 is CASIRSGDTKTQYF. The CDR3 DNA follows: TGTGCCAGCATTAGAAGCGGGGACACCAAGACCCAGTACTTC.

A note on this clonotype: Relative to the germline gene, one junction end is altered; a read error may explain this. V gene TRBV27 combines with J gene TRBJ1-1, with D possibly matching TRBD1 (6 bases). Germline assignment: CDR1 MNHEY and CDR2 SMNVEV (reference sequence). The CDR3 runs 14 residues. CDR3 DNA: TGTGCCAGCAGTTTAATGACAGGTCGTACTGAAACTTTCTTT. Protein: CASSLMTGRTETFF.

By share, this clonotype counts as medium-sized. The CDR3: CASSQGPGGENTIYF. The CDR3 DNA is TGTGCCAGCAGCCAAGGGCCAGGGGGCGAAAACACCATATATTTT. The chain employs TRBV3-1 and TRBJ1-3; 8 bases align to TRBD1. The CDR3 extends over 15 amino acids. Germline V gives CDR1 LGHDT, CDR2 YNNKEL (reference sequence). V lost 1 base and J lost 6; bases outside the gene matches: 5.

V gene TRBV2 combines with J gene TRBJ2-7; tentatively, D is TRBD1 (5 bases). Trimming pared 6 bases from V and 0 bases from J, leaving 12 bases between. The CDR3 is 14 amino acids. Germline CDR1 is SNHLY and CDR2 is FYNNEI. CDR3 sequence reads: CASRAREVSYEQYF. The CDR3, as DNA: TGTGCCAGCAGAGCCAGGGAAGTCTCCTACGAGCAGTACTTC.

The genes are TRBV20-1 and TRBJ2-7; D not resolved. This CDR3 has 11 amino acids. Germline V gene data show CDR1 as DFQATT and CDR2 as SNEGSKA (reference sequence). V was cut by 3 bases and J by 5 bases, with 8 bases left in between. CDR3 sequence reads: CSASDSHEQYF. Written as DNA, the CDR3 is TGCAGTGCTAGCGACTCACACGAGCAGTACTTC.